The TCR beta chain under discussion was sequenced for a study of CD8 T cells in ankylosing spondylitis. Study-level findings and limits: One TCR beta motif, made up of several highly homologous variants, appeared characteristic of ankylosing spondylitis blood.

By sample share, this clonotype is medium-sized. Its antigen is unknown. The germline gives CDR1 SGDLS, CDR2 YYNGEE. The CDR3 is 16 residues long. With V trimmed by 4 bases and J by 8 bases, 8 bases remained unmatched. TCRdb itself ran the 5' RACE reads through MiXCR, one entry per CDR3 protein. This table holds 7,500 or so distinct CDR3 sequences, more than 8% found once. The chain couples TRBV9 to TRBJ2-1; 14 nucleotides line up with TRBD2. The source of this sequence is a male donor with ankylosing spondylitis or in good health (not recorded which). The sample consisted of blood, either unsorted or a sorted T cell fraction (not recorded which). CDR3 DNA: TGTGCCAGCAGCCCCAGACTAGCGGGGGGGCCCGATGAGCAGTTCTTC. It codes for CASSPRLAGGPDEQFF.